This TCR beta chain was identified during a study of Ad26.COV2.S vaccination and SARS-CoV-2 variants. Treatment meaning: some 19 received Ad26.COV2.S at low or high dose, single or two shots; several received placebo; per-sample allocation not given. Specimen acquisition occurred on day 63 following the initial vaccine or placebo injection. The assay was immunoSEQ multiplex PCR, and TCRdb's table has in-frame clones only and misses some. The sample contains approximately 460,000 clones, 89% of which appear only once. The sequences come from peripheral blood, collected in a trial of Ad26.COV2.S vaccine versus placebo. This sequence originates from a person between 18 and 59 years old who received the Ad26.COV2.S COVID-19 vaccine or a placebo.

Written as DNA, the CDR3 is TGTGCCACACAGGGGGCGCGCCCCTCCTACGAGCAGTACTTC. Amino acid sequence: CATQGARPSYEQYF. This rearrangement joins TRBV2 to TRBJ2-7, with 9 positions matching TRBD1. Germline V CDR1 and CDR2: SNHLY, FYNNEI. The CDR3 is 14 amino acids. The J segment lost 0 bases and the V segment lost 10 bases, leaving 7 bases of the junction unmatched.